A selection of T cell receptor beta chains follows, all from one sample in a study of blood T cell repertoires in COVID-19. Assay: immunoSEQ multiplex PCR; the TCRdb copy retains only in-frame clones and omits some. Of approximately 200,000 clones listed, 75% to 90% are singletons. Specimen: PBMCs or T cells enriched from blood (not recorded which). These receptors came from a woman aged 18-30 years in a cohort exposed to, infected with or recovered from COVID-19 (not recorded which). CDR3s include the opening cysteine and the closing phenylalanine or tryptophan. A D gene is named only where the DNA matches it firmly. The size entry is marked missing in some rows and otherwise reads once, few, many or a size class.

clone_size j_call v_call d_call cdr3_nt cdr3_aa
NA TRBJ1-1 TRBV18 NA TGTGCCAGCTCACCGGAAGGAGGGAACACTGAAGCTTTCTTT CASSPEGGNTEAFF
NA TRBJ1-4 TRBV4-1 NA TGCGCCAGCAGTCCAAGGCGGGACGAAAAACTGTTTTTT CASSPRRDEKLFF
NA TRBJ1-2 TRBV3-1/TRBV3-2 NA TGTGCCAGCAGCCAAGTGAATCCAGGGATCGGGAACTATGGCTACACCTTC CASSQVNPGIGNYGYTF
NA TRBJ2-1 TRBV6-1 TRBD2 TGTGCCAGCAGTGAAGCTCTAGCGGGAGGAAGCTCCTACAATGAGCAGTTCTTC CASSEALAGGSSYNEQFF
NA TRBJ1-5 TRBV2 TRBD1 TGTGCCAGCAGTCCGGGACAGTCAAGTCAGCCCCAGCATTTT CASSPGQSSQPQHF
NA TRBJ2-1 TRBV5-1 NA TGCGCCAGCAGCTCCCAACAGGCCCATGAGCAGTTCTTC CASSSQQAHEQFF
NA TRBJ1-5 TRBV19 NA TGTGCCAGTAGAAAGGAGATTCGGGGCAATCAGCCCCAGCATTTT CASRKEIRGNQPQHF
once TRBJ1-1 TRBV2 TRBD1 TGTGCCAGCAGAAAGACAGGGCGAGCCACTGAAGCTTTCTTT CASRKTGRATEAFF
NA TRBJ2-3 TRBV6-5 NA TGTGCCAGCAGCCGGGACTCACGCACAGATACGCAGTATTTT CASSRDSRTDTQYF
NA TRBJ2-7 TRBV9 NA TGTGCCAGCAGCGTAGACCCTAGCTCCTACGAGCAGTACTTC CASSVDPSSYEQYF
NA TRBJ1-2 TRBV10-3 NA TGTGCCATCAGTGACGGGGTTGGCTACACCTTC CAISDGVGYTF
once TRBJ2-3 TRBV5-4 TRBD1 TGTGCCAGCAGAAGACAACAGGGGCCAGATACGCAGTATTTT CASRRQQGPDTQYF
NA TRBJ1-5 TRBV6-6 NA TGTGCCAGCAGGTTCCGGGTAACAGGTCAGCCCCAGCATTTT CASRFRVTGQPQHF
NA TRBJ1-1 TRBV14 NA TGTGCCAGCAGCTGGAGTCTTGGGTCGGCTTTCTTT CASSWSLGSAFF
once TRBJ2-2 TRBV7-9 TRBD2 TGTGCCAGCAGCTCCCCTAGCGGGAGGGCCCCCGGGGAGCTGTTTTTT CASSSPSGRAPGELFF
NA TRBJ2-7 TRBV3-1/TRBV3-2 TRBD2 TGTGCCAGCAGCCAGGGGGGGGACGGGGCCTACGAGCAGTACTTC CASSQGGDGAYEQYF
NA TRBJ1-2 TRBV3-1/TRBV3-2 NA TGTGCCAGCAGCCAAGATGCGGGGTATGGCTACACCTTC CASSQDAGYGYTF
NA TRBJ1-2 TRBV7-9 NA TGTGCCAGCAGCTTACAGGAATGGGACTATGGCTACACCTTC CASSLQEWDYGYTF
NA TRBJ2-1 TRBV18 TRBD2 TGTGCCAGCTCTCCCCCGACTAGCGGGTATAACAATGAGCAGTTCTTC CASSPPTSGYNNEQFF
NA TRBJ1-2 TRBV6-5 TRBD1 TGTGCCAGCAGTTACTCGATGCAGGGGGGTGGCTACACCTTC CASSYSMQGGGYTF
NA TRBJ2-7 TRBV5-8 TRBD1 TGTGCCAGCAGCCCCCGGGACAGTGTCTACGAGCAGTACTTC CASSPRDSVYEQYF
once TRBJ1-1 TRBV12-3/TRBV12-4 NA TGTGCCAGCACCATGATGGGAGACACTGAAGCTTTCTTT CASTMMGDTEAFF
few TRBJ2-5 TRBV7-8 TRBD2 TGTGCCAGCAGCCCCCGGGGGGGGGCCCAGGAGACCCAGTACTTC CASSPRGGAQETQYF
NA TRBJ2-2 TRBV6-5 TRBD1 TGTGCCAGCAGTCAGCAGGGGGCGGTCGGGGAGCTGTTTTTT CASSQQGAVGELFF
few TRBJ2-1 TRBV6-2/TRBV6-3 TRBD2 TGTGCCAGCAGTTACGATGGGGGACTAGCTGCGAATGAGCAGTTCTTC CASSYDGGLAANEQFF
NA TRBJ2-1 TRBV9 NA TGTGCCAGCAGCGTAACAGGGAGATTCTCGCATGAGCAGTTCTTC CASSVTGRFSHEQFF
NA TRBJ1-2 TRBV29-1 NA TGCAGCGTTGACGACAGCCCAAGAAACCACTATGGCTACACCTTC CSVDDSPRNHYGYTF
NA TRBJ1-2 TRBV6-5 TRBD1 TGTGCCAGCAGTCAGGACAGGGACCATGGCTACACCTTC CASSQDRDHGYTF
NA TRBJ2-5 TRBV3-1/TRBV3-2 NA TGTGCCAGCAGCCAAGATAGACTTGAGGAAGAGACCCAGTACTTC CASSQDRLEEETQYF
NA TRBJ1-4 TRBV2 TRBD1 TGTGCCAGCAGTCCGCAGGGGACAGGGGATGAAAAACTGTTTTTT CASSPQGTGDEKLFF
NA TRBJ1-5 TRBV2 NA TGTGCCAGCAGTCAGGAAGGAAGCAATCAGCCCCAGCATTTT CASSQEGSNQPQHF
NA TRBJ2-7 TRBV4-1 NA TGCGCCAGCAGCCCACCTGGTCGGGTCTATGAGCAGTACTTC CASSPPGRVYEQYF
NA TRBJ1-3 TRBV11-2 NA TGTGCCAGCAGCTTAGGCCAGACAAGCCTAAGCTCTGGAAACACCATATATTTT CASSLGQTSLSSGNTIYF
NA TRBJ1-1 TRBV9 TRBD1 TGTGCCAGCAGCGTGGGACAGGGTACGCGGAACACTGAAGCTTTCTTT CASSVGQGTRNTEAFF
NA TRBJ2-2 TRBV24-1 TRBD1 TGTGCCACCAGTGAGACAGGGGAAACCGGGGAGCTGTTTTTT CATSETGETGELFF
NA TRBJ2-1 TRBV4-2 TRBD2 TGTGCCAGCACCGGGACTAGCGGGAGTAGGACCTACAATGAGCAGTTCTTC CASTGTSGSRTYNEQFF
NA TRBJ1-4 TRBV5-6 NA TGTGCCAGCAGCAGATCCGGGAATGAAAAACTGTTTTTT CASSRSGNEKLFF
NA TRBJ2-2 TRBV2 NA TGTGCCAGCAGTTCAGATACAGGGTCCGGGGAGCTGTTTTTT CASSSDTGSGELFF
NA TRBJ2-1 TRBV4-1 NA TGCGCCAGCAGCCCCCCCATGGGAGGCTGGAATGAGCAGTTCTTC CASSPPMGGWNEQFF
NA TRBJ1-4 TRBV18 NA TGTGCCAGCTCAACGGGCGGGACTGGGGAAAAACTGTTTTTT CASSTGGTGEKLFF
NA TRBJ1-1 TRBV5-1 TRBD1 TGCGCCAGCAGCTGGGGACAGCTGAACACTGAAGCTTTCTTT CASSWGQLNTEAFF
NA TRBJ2-7 TRBV5-1 NA TGCGCCAGCAGCTTGGGCGGGGACTCCTACGAGCAGTACTTC CASSLGGDSYEQYF
NA TRBJ2-1 TRBV7-3 NA TGTGCCAGCAGCTTGACACAGAATAATGAGCAGTTCTTC CASSLTQNNEQFF
NA TRBJ1-1 TRBV2 NA TGTGCCAGCAGTGAAATCAGGGGAGGGAACACCGAAGCTTTCTTT CASSEIRGGNTEAFF
NA TRBJ1-4 TRBV4-1 NA TGCGCCAGCAGTCCCGTTCTTTCTGGGTCAGGGGTAACTAATGAAAAACTGTTTTTT CASSPVLSGSGVTNEKLFF
NA TRBJ1-5 TRBV6-5 TRBD1 TGTGCCAGCAGCTTCGACAGGGCGTATCAGCCCCAGCATTTT CASSFDRAYQPQHF